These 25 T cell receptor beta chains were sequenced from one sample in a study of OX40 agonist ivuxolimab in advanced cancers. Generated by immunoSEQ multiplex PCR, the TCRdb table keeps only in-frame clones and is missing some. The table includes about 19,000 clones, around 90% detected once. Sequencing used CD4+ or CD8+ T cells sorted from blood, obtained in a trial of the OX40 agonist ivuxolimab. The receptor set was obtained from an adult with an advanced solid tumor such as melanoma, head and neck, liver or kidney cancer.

The CDR3: CATLLNTEAFF. The CDR3 nucleotides are TGTGCCACCTTGCTGAACACTGAAGCTTTCTTT. This chain links TRBV6-1 with TRBJ1-1; D remains ambiguous. Germline CDR1 MNHNS, CDR2 SASEGT. Trimming stripped 10 bases from V and 0 bases from J, with 6 bases between. This CDR3 comprises 11 residues.

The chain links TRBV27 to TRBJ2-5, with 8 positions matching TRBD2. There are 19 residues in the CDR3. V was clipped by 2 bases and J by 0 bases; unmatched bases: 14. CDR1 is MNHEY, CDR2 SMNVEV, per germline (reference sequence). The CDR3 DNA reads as TGTGCCAGCAGTTTAGGCAGTCGGACTAGCCGAAAGTACCAAGAGACCCAGTACTTC. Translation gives CASSLGSRTSRKYQETQYF.

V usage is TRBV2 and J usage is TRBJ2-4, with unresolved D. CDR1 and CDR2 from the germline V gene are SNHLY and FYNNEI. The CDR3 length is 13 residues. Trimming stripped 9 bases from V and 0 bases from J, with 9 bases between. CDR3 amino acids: CAREGIAKNIQYF. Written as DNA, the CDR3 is TGTGCCAGAGAAGGAATAGCCAAAAACATTCAGTACTTC. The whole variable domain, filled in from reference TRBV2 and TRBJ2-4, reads EPEVTQTPSHQVTQMGQEVILRCVPISNHLYFYWYRQILGQKVEFLVSFYNNEISEKSEIFDDQFSVERPDGSNFTLKIRSTKLEDSAMYFCAREGIAKNIQYFGAGTRLSVL.

This CDR3 is CAWSAVLAGDEQFF. The CDR3 bases are TGTGCCTGGAGTGCCGTACTAGCGGGAGACGAGCAGTTCTTC. The chain is built from TRBV30 and TRBJ2-1; 11 positions match TRBD2. Looked up from germline, CDR1 is GTSNPN and CDR2 is SVGIG (reference sequence). Trimming at V came to 1 base and at J to 10 bases, leaving 6 bases not matched to a gene. The CDR3 is 14 residues long.

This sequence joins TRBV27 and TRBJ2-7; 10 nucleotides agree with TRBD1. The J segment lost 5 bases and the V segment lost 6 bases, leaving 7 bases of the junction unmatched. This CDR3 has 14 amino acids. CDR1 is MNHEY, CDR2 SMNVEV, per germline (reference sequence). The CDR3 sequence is CASSPDRGRNEQYF. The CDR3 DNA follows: TGTGCCAGCAGCCCAGACAGGGGGCGTAACGAGCAGTACTTC.

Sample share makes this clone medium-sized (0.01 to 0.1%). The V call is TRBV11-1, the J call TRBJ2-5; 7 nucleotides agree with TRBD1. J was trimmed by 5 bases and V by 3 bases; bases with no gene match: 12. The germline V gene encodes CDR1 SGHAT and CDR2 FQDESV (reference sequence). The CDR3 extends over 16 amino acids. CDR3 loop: CASSLYSTGIVETQYF. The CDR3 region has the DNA TGTGCCAGCAGCTTGTACTCGACAGGGATCGTGGAGACCCAGTACTTC.

The CDR3 sequence is CAWRAPRRETQYF. In nucleotides, the CDR3 is TGTGCCTGGAGAGCGCCTAGGCGAGAGACCCAGTACTTC. V gene TRBV30 combines with J gene TRBJ2-5; D is uncertain. The V gene lost 3 bases and the J gene lost 4 bases, with 12 bases spanning the gap. There are 13 residues in the CDR3. CDR1 is GTSNPN and CDR2 is SVGIG in the germline V gene (reference sequence). Full variable domain (missing parts from reference TRBV30 and TRBJ2-5): SQTIHQWPATLVQPVGSPLSLECTVEGTSNPNLYWYRQAAGRGLQLLFYSVGIGQISSEVPQNLSASRPQDRQFILSSKKLLLSDSGFYLCAWRAPRRETQYFGPGTRLLVL.

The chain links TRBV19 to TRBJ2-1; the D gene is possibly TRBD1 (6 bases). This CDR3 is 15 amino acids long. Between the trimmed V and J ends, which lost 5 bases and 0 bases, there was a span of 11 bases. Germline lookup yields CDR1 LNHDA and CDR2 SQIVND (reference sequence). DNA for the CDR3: TGTGCCAGTAGTGACAGGTTTTTCTCCTACAATGAGCAGTTCTTC. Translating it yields CASSDRFFSYNEQFF.

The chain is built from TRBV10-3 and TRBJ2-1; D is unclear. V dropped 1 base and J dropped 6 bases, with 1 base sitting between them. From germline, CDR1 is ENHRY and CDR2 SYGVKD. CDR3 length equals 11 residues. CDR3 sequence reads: CAISEFNEQFF. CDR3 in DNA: TGTGCCATCAGTGAGTTCAATGAGCAGTTCTTC.

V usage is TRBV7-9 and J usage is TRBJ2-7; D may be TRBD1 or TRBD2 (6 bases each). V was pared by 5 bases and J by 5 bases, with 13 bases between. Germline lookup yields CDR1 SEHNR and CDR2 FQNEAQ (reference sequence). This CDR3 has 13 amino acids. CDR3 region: CASSVVGGDEQYF. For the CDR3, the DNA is TGTGCCAGCAGCGTCGTGGGGGGCGACGAGCAGTACTTC.

The CDR3 DNA reads TGCAGCGTCTCCGTAGATACGCAGTATTTT. Encoded protein: CSVSVDTQYF. J is TRBJ2-3 and V is TRBV29-1; D call uncertain. Trimming stripped 6 bases from V and 5 bases from J, with 6 bases between. CDR3 size: 10 residues. The V gene's germline CDR1 is SQVTM and CDR2 ANQGSEA.

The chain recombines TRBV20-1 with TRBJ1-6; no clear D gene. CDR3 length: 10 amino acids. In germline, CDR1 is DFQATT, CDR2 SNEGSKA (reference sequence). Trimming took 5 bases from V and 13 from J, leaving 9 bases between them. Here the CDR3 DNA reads TGCAGTGCTCAGGCGGGGCCCCTCCACTTT. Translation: CSAQAGPLHF.

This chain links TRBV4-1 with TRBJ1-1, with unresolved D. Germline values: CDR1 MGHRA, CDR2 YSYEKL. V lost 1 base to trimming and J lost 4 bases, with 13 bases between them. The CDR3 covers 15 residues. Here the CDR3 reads CASSQGSSWGTEAFF. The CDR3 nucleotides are TGCGCCAGCAGCCAAGGAAGCAGTTGGGGCACTGAAGCTTTCTTT.

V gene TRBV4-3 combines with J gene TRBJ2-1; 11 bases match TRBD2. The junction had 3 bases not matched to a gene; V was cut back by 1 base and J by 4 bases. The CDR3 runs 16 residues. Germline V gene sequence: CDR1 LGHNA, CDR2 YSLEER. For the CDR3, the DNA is TGCGCCAGCAGCCAAGTCCTAGCGGGAGGTTACAATGAGCAGTTCTTC. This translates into CASSQVLAGGYNEQFF.

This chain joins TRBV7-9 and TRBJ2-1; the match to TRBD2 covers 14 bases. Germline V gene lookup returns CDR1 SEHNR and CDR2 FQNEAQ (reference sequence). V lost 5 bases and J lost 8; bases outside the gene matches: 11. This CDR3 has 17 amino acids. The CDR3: CASSPRLAGGSVYEQFF. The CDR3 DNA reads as TGTGCCAGCAGCCCTAGACTAGCGGGAGGGTCAGTATATGAGCAGTTCTTC. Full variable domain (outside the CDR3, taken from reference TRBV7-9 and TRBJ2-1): DTGVSQNPRHKITKRGQNVTFRCDPISEHNRLYWYRQTLGQGPEFLTYFQNEAQLEKSRLLSDRFSAERPKGSFSTLEIQRTEQGDSAMYLCASSPRLAGGSVYEQFFGPGTRLTVL.

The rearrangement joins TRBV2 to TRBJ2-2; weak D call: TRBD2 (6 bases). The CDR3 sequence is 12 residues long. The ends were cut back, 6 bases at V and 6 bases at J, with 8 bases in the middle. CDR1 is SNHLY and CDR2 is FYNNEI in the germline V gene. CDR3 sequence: CASREGSGELFF. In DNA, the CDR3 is TGTGCCAGCAGGGAGGGGTCCGGGGAGCTGTTTTTT.

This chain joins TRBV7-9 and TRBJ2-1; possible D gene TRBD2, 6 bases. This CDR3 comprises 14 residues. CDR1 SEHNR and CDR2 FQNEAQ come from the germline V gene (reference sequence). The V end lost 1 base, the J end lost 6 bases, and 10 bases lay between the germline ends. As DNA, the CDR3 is TGTGCCAGCAGCTTAGGGGGACTTTTCAATGAGCAGTTCTTC. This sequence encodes CASSLGGLFNEQFF.

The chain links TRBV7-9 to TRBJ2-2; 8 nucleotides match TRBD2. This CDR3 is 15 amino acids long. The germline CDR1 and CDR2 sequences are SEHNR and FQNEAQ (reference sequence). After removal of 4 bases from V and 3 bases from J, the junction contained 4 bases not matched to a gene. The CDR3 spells CASSSSGWDTGELFF. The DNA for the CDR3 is TGTGCCAGCAGCTCTAGCGGGTGGGACACCGGGGAGCTGTTTTTT.

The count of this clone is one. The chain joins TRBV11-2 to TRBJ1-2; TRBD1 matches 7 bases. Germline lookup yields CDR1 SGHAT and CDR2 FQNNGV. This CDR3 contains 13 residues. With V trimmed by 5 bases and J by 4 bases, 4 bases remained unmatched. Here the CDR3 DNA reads TGTGCCAGCAGCCCGAGGACAGGCTATGGCTACACCTTC. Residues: CASSPRTGYGYTF.

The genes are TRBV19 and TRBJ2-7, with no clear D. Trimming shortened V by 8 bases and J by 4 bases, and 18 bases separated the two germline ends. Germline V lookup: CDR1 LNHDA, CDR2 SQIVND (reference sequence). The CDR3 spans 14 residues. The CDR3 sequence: CASPKGGGEYEQYF. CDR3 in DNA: TGTGCCAGTCCGAAGGGTGGCGGAGAATACGAGCAGTACTTC.

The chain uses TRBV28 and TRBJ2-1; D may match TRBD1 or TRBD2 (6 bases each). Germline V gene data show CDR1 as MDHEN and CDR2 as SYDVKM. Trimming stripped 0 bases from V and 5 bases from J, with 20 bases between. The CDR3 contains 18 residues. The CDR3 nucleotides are TGTGCCAGCAGTTTATGGTCCCCAAGGGCAGGGGAGGACAATGAGCAGTTCTTC. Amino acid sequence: CASSLWSPRAGEDNEQFF. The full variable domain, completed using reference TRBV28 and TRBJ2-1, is DVKVTQSSRYLVKRTGEKVFLECVQDMDHENMFWYRQDPGLGLRLIYFSYDVKMKEKGDIPEGYSVSREKKERFSLILESASTNQTSMYLCASSLWSPRAGEDNEQFFGPGTRLTVL.

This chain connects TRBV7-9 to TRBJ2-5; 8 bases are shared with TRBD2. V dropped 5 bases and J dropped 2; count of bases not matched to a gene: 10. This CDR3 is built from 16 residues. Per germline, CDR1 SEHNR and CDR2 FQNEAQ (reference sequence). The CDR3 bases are TGTGCCAGCAGCCCCCCACAAGCGGGAGCACAAGAGACCCAGTACTTC. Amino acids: CASSPPQAGAQETQYF.

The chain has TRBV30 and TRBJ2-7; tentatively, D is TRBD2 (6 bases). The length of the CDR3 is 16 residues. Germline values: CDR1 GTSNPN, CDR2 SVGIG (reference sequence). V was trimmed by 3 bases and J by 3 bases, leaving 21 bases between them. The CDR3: CAWRERPASEDYEQYF. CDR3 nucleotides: TGTGCCTGGAGGGAACGACCGGCTAGCGAGGACTACGAGCAGTACTTC.

CDR3 loop: CAWALQGVNTGELFF. For the CDR3, the DNA is TGTGCCTGGGCCCTACAGGGGGTTAACACCGGGGAGCTGTTTTTT. The rearrangement joins TRBV30 to TRBJ2-2; 8 bases map to TRBD1. The length of the CDR3 is 15 residues. Germline CDR1 reads GTSNPN; CDR2 reads SVGIG (reference sequence). Unmatched junction bases numbered 7, after V lost 5 bases and J lost 2 bases.

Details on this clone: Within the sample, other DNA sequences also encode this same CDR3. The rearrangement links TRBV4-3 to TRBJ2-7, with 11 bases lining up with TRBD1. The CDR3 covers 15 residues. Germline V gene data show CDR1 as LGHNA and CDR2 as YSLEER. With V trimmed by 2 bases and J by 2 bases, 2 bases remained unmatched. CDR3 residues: CASSQPGQGAYEQYF. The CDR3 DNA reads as TGCGCCAGCAGCCAACCGGGACAGGGGGCCTACGAGCAGTACTTC.